The clone carrying this TCR beta chain was counted between two and nine times. Antigen specificity is unknown. This specimen comes from a study of T cell repertoires in cytomegalovirus infection. The overall study: It can be stated that public TCR beta signatures indicated CMV infection as well as a matching HLA type. General study findings and limits: HLA-C-restricted TCR beta clonotypes specific for CMV led the ex vivo response.

MiXCR, run by TCRdb on the reads, gives a single entry per CDR3 protein. The table shows about half a million distinct CDR3 sequences, with roughly 34% occurring only once. Trimming left V 6 bases short and J 0 bases short, with 12 bases between. The CDR3 has 14 residues. This specimen consisted of cultured PBMCs, obtained from culture after CMV antigen stimulation. J is TRBJ2-7 and V is TRBV12-3 or TRBV12-4; tentatively, D is TRBD1 or TRBD2 (5 bases each). This TCR came from a human donor in good health (CMV status not recorded). Some clones in this sample may be carry-over from other donors' samples. The CDR3 bases are TGTGCCAGCAGACCGGGACGAAGCTCCTACGAGCAGTACTTC. Its translation: CASRPGRSSYEQYF.